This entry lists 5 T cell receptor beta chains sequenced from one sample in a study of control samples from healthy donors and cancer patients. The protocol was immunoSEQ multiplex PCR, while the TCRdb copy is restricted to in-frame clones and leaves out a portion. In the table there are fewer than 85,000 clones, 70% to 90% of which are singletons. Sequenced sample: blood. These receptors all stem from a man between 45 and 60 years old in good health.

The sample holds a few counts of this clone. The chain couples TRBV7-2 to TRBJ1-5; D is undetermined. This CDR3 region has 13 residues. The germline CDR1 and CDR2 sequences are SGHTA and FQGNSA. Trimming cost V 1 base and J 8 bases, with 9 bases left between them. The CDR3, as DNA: TGTGCCAGCAGCTTAGAAACGCGGAAGCCCCAGCATTTT. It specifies CASSLETRKPQHF.

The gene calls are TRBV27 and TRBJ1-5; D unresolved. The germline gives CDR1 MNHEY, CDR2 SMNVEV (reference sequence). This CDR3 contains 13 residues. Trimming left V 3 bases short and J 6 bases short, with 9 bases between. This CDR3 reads CASSLGYSQPQHF. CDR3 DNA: TGTGCCAGCAGTTTGGGGTATAGTCAGCCCCAGCATTTT.

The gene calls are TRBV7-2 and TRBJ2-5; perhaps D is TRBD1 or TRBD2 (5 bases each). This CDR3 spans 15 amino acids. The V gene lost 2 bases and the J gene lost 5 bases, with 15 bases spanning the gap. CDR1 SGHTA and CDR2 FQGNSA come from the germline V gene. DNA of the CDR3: TGTGCCAGCAGCTTAATGGGGTCCGGGGCGGAGACCCAGTACTTC. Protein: CASSLMGSGAETQYF. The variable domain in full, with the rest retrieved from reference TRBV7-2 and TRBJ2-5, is GAGVSQSPSNKVTEKGKDVELRCDPISGHTALYWYRQSLGQGLEFLIYFQGNSAPDKSGLPSDRFSAERTGGSVSTLTIQRTQQEDSAVYLCASSLMGSGAETQYFGPGTRLLVL.

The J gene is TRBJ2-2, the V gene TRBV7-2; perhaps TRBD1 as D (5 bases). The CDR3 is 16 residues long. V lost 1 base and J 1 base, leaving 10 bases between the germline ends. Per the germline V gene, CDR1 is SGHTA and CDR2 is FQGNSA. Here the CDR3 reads CASSLVRTRNTGELFF. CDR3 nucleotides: TGTGCCAGCAGCTTAGTGCGGACAAGGAACACCGGGGAGCTGTTTTTT.

The CDR3 DNA follows: TGTGCCAGCTCACATGAGACAGGGGGCGGCGAGCAGTACTTC. Its translation: CASSHETGGGEQYF. The rearrangement uses TRBV18 and TRBJ2-7, with TRBD1 matching over 10 bases. This CDR3 region has 14 residues. With V trimmed by 4 bases and J by 6 bases, 6 bases remained unmatched. The germline gives CDR1 KGHSH, CDR2 LQKENI.